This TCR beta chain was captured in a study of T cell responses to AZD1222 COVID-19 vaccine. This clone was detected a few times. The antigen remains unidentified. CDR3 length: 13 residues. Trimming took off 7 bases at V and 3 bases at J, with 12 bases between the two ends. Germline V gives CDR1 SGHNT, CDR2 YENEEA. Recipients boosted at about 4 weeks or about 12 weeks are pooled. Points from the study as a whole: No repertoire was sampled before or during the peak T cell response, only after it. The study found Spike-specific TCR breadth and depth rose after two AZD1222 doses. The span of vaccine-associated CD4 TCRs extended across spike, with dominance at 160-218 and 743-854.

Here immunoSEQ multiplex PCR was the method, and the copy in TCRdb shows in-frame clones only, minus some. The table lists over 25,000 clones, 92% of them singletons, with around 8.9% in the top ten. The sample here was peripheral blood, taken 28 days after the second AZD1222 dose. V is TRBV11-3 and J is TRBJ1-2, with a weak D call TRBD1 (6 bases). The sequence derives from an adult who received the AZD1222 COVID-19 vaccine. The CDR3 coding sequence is TGTGCCAGCAATCAGGGGCAGGACTATGGCTACACCTTC. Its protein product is CASNQGQDYGYTF.